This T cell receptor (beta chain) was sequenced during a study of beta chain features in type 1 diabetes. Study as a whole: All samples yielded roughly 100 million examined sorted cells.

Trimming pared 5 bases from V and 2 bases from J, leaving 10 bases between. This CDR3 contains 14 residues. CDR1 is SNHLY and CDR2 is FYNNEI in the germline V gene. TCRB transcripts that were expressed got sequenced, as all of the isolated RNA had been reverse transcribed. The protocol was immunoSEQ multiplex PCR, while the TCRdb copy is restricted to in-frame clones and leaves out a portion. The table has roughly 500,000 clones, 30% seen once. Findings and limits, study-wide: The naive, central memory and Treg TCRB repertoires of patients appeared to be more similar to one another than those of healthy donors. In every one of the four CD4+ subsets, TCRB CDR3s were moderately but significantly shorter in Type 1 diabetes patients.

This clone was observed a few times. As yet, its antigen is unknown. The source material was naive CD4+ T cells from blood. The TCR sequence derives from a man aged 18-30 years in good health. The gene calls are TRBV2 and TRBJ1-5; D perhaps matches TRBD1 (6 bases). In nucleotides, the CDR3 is TGTGCCAGCAGTTCCCGACAGGGCAATCAGCCCCAGCATTTT. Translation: CASSSRQGNQPQHF.